Following are 7 T cell receptor beta chains from one sample sequenced in a study of T cells in Graves' hyperthyroidism and ophthalmopathy. TCR beta CDR3 regions were amplified from RNA. When the TCR CDR3 underwent first-round RT-PCR, the HTBI primer set was used. MiXCR was run by TCRdb on the multiplex PCR reads, yielding one entry per CDR3 protein. The data contain more than 300,000 distinct CDR3 sequences, roughly 20% of them singletons. Sequenced input: blood. These receptors came from a man aged 18 to 29 with Graves' ophthalmopathy.

The table lists this clonotype with a few counts. This chain joins TRBV4-2 and TRBJ1-1; D is perhaps TRBD1 (5 bases). V gave up 1 base and J gave up 4 bases, with 7 bases separating them. From germline, CDR1 is LGHNA and CDR2 YNFKEQ. CDR3 length: 13 amino acids. CDR3 sequence: CASSQAGSTEAFF. CDR3 coding DNA: TGTGCCAGCAGCCAAGCAGGGAGCACTGAAGCTTTCTTT.

This clonotype was picked up a small number of times. The chain links TRBV6-2 or TRBV6-3 to TRBJ2-7; D gene ambiguous. V shed 6 bases and J shed 5 bases, with 14 bases lying between them. This CDR3 has 13 residues. Germline V gives CDR1 MNHEY, CDR2 SVGEGT. The CDR3 sequence is CASRGQSVNEQYF. CDR3 nucleotide sequence: TGTGCCAGCAGAGGGCAATCGGTAAACGAGCAGTACTTC.

V gene TRBV20-1 combines with J gene TRBJ1-1; D uncertain. The V gene lost 6 bases and the J gene lost 1 base, with 15 bases spanning the gap. Germline lookup yields CDR1 DFQATT and CDR2 SNEGSKA (reference sequence). The CDR3 loop spans 14 amino acids. Written as DNA, the CDR3 is TGCAGTGCAGGCGGGAGGGTGGCGAACACTGAAGCTTTCTTT. Residues: CSAGGRVANTEAFF.

The sample holds many counts of this clonotype. J is TRBJ2-7 and V is TRBV12-5, with 9 bases that match TRBD1. Germline assignment: CDR1 LGHNT and CDR2 FRNRAP. Trimming removed 0 bases from V and 3 bases from J; junction bases left unmatched: 9. This CDR3 has 17 residues. CDR3 DNA: TGTGCTAGTGGTTTGGTCACCGGGACAGGGAGGATCTACGAGCAGTACTTC. Amino acid sequence: CASGLVTGTGRIYEQYF.

This clonotype was picked up many times. V is TRBV20-1 and J is TRBJ2-2; 7 nucleotides line up with TRBD1. V shed 5 bases, J shed 0 bases, and the junction held 12 bases outside the gene matches. Germline V CDR1 and CDR2: DFQATT, SNEGSKA (reference sequence). This CDR3 comprises 17 residues. CDR3 residues: CSAPDPRGLTNTGELFF. In DNA form, the CDR3 reads TGCAGTGCTCCGGACCCGAGGGGGCTAACGAACACCGGGGAGCTGTTTTTT.

In its sample, this clonotype was seen many times. The chain's CDR3 is CSALMRRGGEKLFF. The CDR3 coding sequence is TGCAGTGCTCTGATGAGGCGAGGGGGTGAAAAACTGTTTTTT. The chain recombines TRBV20-1 with TRBJ1-4; maybe TRBD1 (6 bases). The CDR3 is 14 amino acids. V lost 5 bases and J 7 bases, leaving 17 bases between the germline ends. CDR1 is DFQATT, CDR2 SNEGSKA, per germline (reference sequence).

This clonotype was found many times. DNA of the CDR3: TGTGCCAGCAGTTCCCCTGGCGGGGAGGATTATGGCTACACCTTC. This translates into CASSSPGGEDYGYTF. The rearrangement joins TRBV6-1 to TRBJ1-2; D is uncertain. Germline V gives CDR1 MNHNS, CDR2 SASEGT. The CDR3 runs 15 residues. V was trimmed by 5 bases and J by 5 bases, leaving 18 bases between them.